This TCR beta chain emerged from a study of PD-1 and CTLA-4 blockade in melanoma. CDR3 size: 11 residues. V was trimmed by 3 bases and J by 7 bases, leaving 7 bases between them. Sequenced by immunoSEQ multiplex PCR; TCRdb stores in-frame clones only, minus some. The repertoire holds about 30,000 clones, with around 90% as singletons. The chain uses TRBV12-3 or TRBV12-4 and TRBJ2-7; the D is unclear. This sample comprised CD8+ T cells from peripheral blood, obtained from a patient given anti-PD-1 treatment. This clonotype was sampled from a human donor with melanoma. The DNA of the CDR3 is TGTGCCAGCAGTTTGTTCGGTGAGCAGTACTTC. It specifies CASSLFGEQYF.